This TCR beta chain was sequenced during a study of identical twins. TCRdb recomputed calls from the 5' RACE reads with MiXCR, one row per CDR3 protein. The top ten hold roughly 4% of the sample, which has 700,000 or so distinct CDR3 sequences, about 20% seen once. V lost 3 bases to trimming and J lost 0 bases; unmatched junction nucleotides: 13. CDR3 length: 19 amino acids. Germline-derived CDR1 and CDR2 are ENHRY and SYGVKD. This sample was shared with a second study, whose subject was T cells expressing NK-cell markers.

Input material: PBMCs. The sequence came from a woman younger than 30 in good health. The rearrangement joins TRBV10-3 to TRBJ2-2, with 7 bases fitting TRBD2. The CDR3 here is CAISDQRGRTVSNTGELFF. CDR3 nucleotide sequence: TGTGCCATCAGTGACCAGCGGGGCAGGACCGTCTCGAACACCGGGGAGCTGTTTTTT.